Below, 31 T cell receptor beta chains from the same sample are listed, as sequenced in a study of monozygotic twins with inflammatory bowel disease. From the 5' RACE reads, TCRdb lists one entry per CDR3 protein and no DNA. In total, the table holds 400,000 to 500,000 distinct CDR3 sequences. The sequenced sample was blood. All receptors come from a human donor with ulcerative colitis or Crohn's disease, or a healthy co-twin of an affected twin (not recorded which).

The rearrangement joins TRBV12-3 or TRBV12-4 to TRBJ2-7; TCRdb's assignment of TRBD1 cannot be checked, as there is no DNA. The CDR3 contains 13 residues. The CDR3 reads CASSRGPSYEQYF.

This sequence joins TRBV24-1 and TRBJ2-7; the D gene TCRdb calls, TRBD1, cannot be checked with no DNA. CDR3 length: 16 amino acids. Per the germline V gene, CDR1 is KGHDR and CDR2 is SFDVKD. The CDR3 sequence: CATSDSAVSGSYEQYF.

The chain joins TRBV4-3 to TRBJ2-7; TCRdb designates TRBD1, a call that cannot be tested without DNA. The CDR3 is made up of 16 amino acids. Germline loops: CDR1 LGHNA, CDR2 YSLEER. CDR3: CASSQDDSKATYEQYF.

The chain joins TRBV7-9 to TRBJ2-5; TCRdb proposes TRBD1, but this gene call is untestable without DNA. This CDR3 is built from 15 residues. The germline CDR1 and CDR2 sequences are SEHNR and FQNEAQ (reference sequence). The CDR3 region is CASSLGAGIQETQYF.

The V call is TRBV30, the J call TRBJ1-6; with no DNA, the TCRdb D assignment of TRBD1 cannot be verified. The CDR3 sequence is 15 residues long. Germline V CDR1 and CDR2: GTSNPN, SVGIG (reference sequence). CDR3 loop: CAWSGGQAYNSPLHF.

The chain is built from TRBV12-3 or TRBV12-4 and TRBJ2-5; TCRdb's D call of TRBD2 is untestable without DNA. There are 17 residues in the CDR3. The CDR3 is CASSDGLGGGNQETQYF.

The chain joins TRBV5-6 to TRBJ2-2; with no DNA, the TCRdb D assignment of TRBD2 cannot be verified. Germline CDR1 is SGHDT and CDR2 is YYEEEE. The CDR3 contains 17 residues. The CDR3 protein is CASITTSGALVPGELFF.

This chain links TRBV4-2 with TRBJ1-1; TCRdb's D call, TRBD1, is unchecked because there is no DNA. Germline CDR1 reads LGHNA; CDR2 reads YNFKEQ. There are 13 residues in the CDR3. The CDR3 spells CASRGRVNTEAFF.

The V call is TRBV28, the J call TRBJ2-1; TCRdb gives TRBD2 as the D gene, but with no DNA this cannot be confirmed. The germline gives CDR1 MDHEN, CDR2 SYDVKM. The CDR3 length is 16 residues. The CDR3 spells CASSLGGGGLGNEQFF. The whole variable domain, remainder taken from reference TRBV28 and TRBJ2-1, is DVKVTQSSRYLVKRTGEKVFLECVQDMDHENMFWYRQDPGLGLRLIYFSYDVKMKEKGDIPEGYSVSREKKERFSLILESASTNQTSMYLCASSLGGGGLGNEQFFGPGTRLTVL.

The chain joins TRBV29-1 to TRBJ1-1; TCRdb's assignment of TRBD1 cannot be checked, as there is no DNA. Germline V gives CDR1 SQVTM, CDR2 ANQGSEA. This CDR3 spans 12 amino acids. The CDR3 spells CSVARTGTEAFF.

The chain recombines TRBV2 with TRBJ1-5. CDR1 is SNHLY, CDR2 FYNNEI, per germline. The CDR3 totals 15 residues. The CDR3 reads CASSEGPGGVQPQHF.

The genes are TRBV6-1 and TRBJ1-2. The CDR3 has 12 residues. Germline V gives CDR1 MNHNS, CDR2 SASEGT. The CDR3 region is CASSVGRYGYTF.

The chain links TRBV30 to TRBJ2-3; TCRdb lists TRBD1, though no DNA is available to test this call. This CDR3 is 15 amino acids long. Germline V CDR1 and CDR2: GTSNPN, SVGIG (reference sequence). The CDR3 sequence: CAWSDTGTAKDTQYF.

This rearrangement joins TRBV20-1 to TRBJ1-1. The CDR3 contains 11 residues. The germline gives CDR1 DFQATT, CDR2 SNEGSKA (reference sequence). CDR3: CSASRNTEAFF.

This CDR3 reads CASTSKQGAIGEQFF. The chain links TRBV2 to TRBJ2-1; the TRBD1 assignment by TCRdb is unverifiable without DNA. Germline lookup yields CDR1 SNHLY and CDR2 FYNNEI. The CDR3 extends over 15 amino acids.

V gene TRBV20-1 combines with J gene TRBJ2-7; TCRdb's D gene call, TRBD1, goes unchecked for lack of DNA. The CDR3 has 13 residues. Germline loops: CDR1 DFQATT, CDR2 SNEGSKA (reference sequence). CDR3 sequence: CSARRQGGYEQYF.

This rearrangement joins TRBV30 to TRBJ2-6; TCRdb lists TRBD1, though no DNA is available to test this call. The germline V gene encodes CDR1 GTSNPN and CDR2 SVGIG (reference sequence). The CDR3 consists of 15 residues. CDR3 sequence reads: CAWRTTGAGANVLTF.

The V gene is TRBV7-9, the J gene TRBJ2-3; checking the TCRdb D call of TRBD2 is not possible without DNA. The V gene's germline CDR1 is SEHNR and CDR2 FQNEAQ (reference sequence). This CDR3 is 15 amino acids long. CDR3 in amino acids: CASSKTSGGADTQYF.

The chain has TRBV5-1 and TRBJ2-2; TCRdb proposes TRBD1, but this gene call is untestable without DNA. The germline V gene has CDR1 SGHRS and CDR2 YFSETQ. This CDR3 is 15 amino acids long. The CDR3 spells CASSLARGDTGELFF. Combining the CDR3 with reference TRBV5-1 and TRBJ2-2 gives the whole variable domain KAGVTQTPRYLIKTRGQQVTLSCSPISGHRSVSWYQQTPGQGLQFLFEYFSETQRNKGNFPGRFSGRQFSNSRSEMNVSTLELGDSALYLCASSLARGDTGELFFGEGSRLTVL.

The chain carries TRBV7-3 and TRBJ2-1; TCRdb outputs TRBD1, but without DNA this stays unchecked. Germline values: CDR1 SGHTA, CDR2 FQGTGA. This CDR3 has 17 residues. The CDR3 sequence is CASSLSGQGAVRNEQFF.

This chain connects TRBV5-1 to TRBJ2-3; TCRdb indicates TRBD1, and absent DNA this call remains unverified. The CDR3 loop spans 15 amino acids. Germline CDR1 reads SGHRS; CDR2 reads YFSETQ. The CDR3 is CASSWTGAGTDTQYF.

The rearrangement links TRBV5-1 to TRBJ2-3; TCRdb indicates TRBD1, and absent DNA this call remains unverified. CDR3 length equals 16 residues. Per germline, CDR1 SGHRS and CDR2 YFSETQ. CDR3 amino acids: CASMQVQGGEIDTQYF.

This chain connects TRBV27 to TRBJ2-1; TCRdb designates TRBD2, a call that cannot be tested without DNA. Germline V CDR1 and CDR2: MNHEY, SMNVEV (reference sequence). CDR3 length: 15 amino acids. The CDR3 spells CASSLLAFSYNEQFF.

V usage is TRBV11-2 and J usage is TRBJ1-1. CDR3 length: 14 amino acids. The germline gives CDR1 SGHAT, CDR2 FQNNGV. The CDR3 here is CASSLSPANTEAFF.

The chain carries TRBV18 and TRBJ2-2; TCRdb names TRBD1, which stays unverified in the absence of DNA. CDR1 KGHSH and CDR2 LQKENI come from the germline V gene. The CDR3 runs 17 residues. The CDR3 here is CASSPNRDSGVAGELFF.

The chain carries TRBV5-1 and TRBJ1-1; absent DNA, TCRdb's TRBD1 call cannot be checked. The germline CDR1 and CDR2 sequences are SGHRS and YFSETQ. The CDR3 has 13 amino acids. CDR3 region: CASSLEGREKAFF.

V usage is TRBV20-1 and J usage is TRBJ2-7; TCRdb calls TRBD1, which cannot be checked without DNA. This CDR3 comprises 15 residues. Germline assignment: CDR1 DFQATT and CDR2 SNEGSKA (reference sequence). This chain's CDR3 is CSADPRTGTGGDQYF.

The chain couples TRBV18 to TRBJ2-7; TCRdb names TRBD1, which stays unverified in the absence of DNA. The CDR3 totals 15 residues. Germline V lookup: CDR1 KGHSH, CDR2 LQKENI. The CDR3 spells CASSPPTGPLGEQYF.

The genes are TRBV4-3 and TRBJ2-2; TCRdb outputs TRBD1, but without DNA this stays unchecked. The germline V gene has CDR1 LGHNA and CDR2 YSLEER. The CDR3 sequence is 20 residues long. CDR3 sequence: CASSQGHLNPGLGATGELFF.

The chain uses TRBV20-1 and TRBJ1-2. The germline gives CDR1 DFQATT, CDR2 SNEGSKA (reference sequence). The CDR3 contains 15 residues. The CDR3 protein is CSASRPQRSNYGYTF.

The V gene is TRBV5-6, the J gene TRBJ2-3; TCRdb picks TRBD1, but there is no DNA to check that call. This CDR3 has 13 amino acids. From germline, CDR1 is SGHDT and CDR2 YYEEEE. The CDR3 sequence is CASSFATGDTQYF.